What follows is one T cell receptor beta chain and its context. Its antigen remains unidentified. No base qualities exist here, and no much larger clone lies one base off it. The sample comes from a study of beta chain features in type 1 diabetes (dated by TCRdb to 2016 to 2019). Regarding the research as a whole: Patients and healthy donors did not differ in mean age, gender distribution, total cell number or subset yield. A total of approximately 99,000,000 sorted cells were examined across all samples, and RNA yield correlated strongly with the number of cells per subset. The study compared TCRB repertoires of sorted circulating CD4+ T cell subsets between recently diagnosed type 1 diabetes patients and matched healthy donors. Regulatory and stem cell-like memory subsets were isolated from only 8 patients and roughly eight healthy donors, whereas naive and central memory subsets came from all 28 donors. General findings and caveats noted by the study authors: Because small numbers of individuals were included in the HLA sub-analyses, any influence of HLA type on TCRB rearrangement was left unresolved. PCR might favor shorter templates, but patient and control samples were amplified and corrected together, so any skew would affect both groups equally. Fewer insertions and more nucleotide deletions at VDJ recombination sites were observed in patients with type 1 diabetes, implying thymic rearrangement abnormalities. Because cDNA was sequenced instead of genomic DNA, activated cells with high expression could be over-represented, although the groups did not differ in activation or CD3 levels. Naive, central memory and regulatory TCRB repertoires appeared to be more similar among patients than among healthy donors. Type 1 diabetes patients showed a moderate but significant shortening of TCRB CDR3 length in all four CD4+ subsets.

From each donor, a single peripheral blood sample of around 120 mL on average was drawn into heparinised tubes. Using a panel that included CD45RO, CCR7, CD25, CD127, CD95 and CD27, naive, central memory, regulatory and stem cell-like memory CD4+ T cells were sorted on a BD FACSAria II. Every sorted population had a purity above 95%. PBMCs were isolated immediately by Lymphoprep density gradient centrifugation and stained directly without culture. Samples were stained and sorted in pairs, with one healthy donor and one patient per experiment, so that batch effects were minimized. The entire amount of isolated RNA was reverse transcribed using the High Capacity cDNA Reverse Transcription Kit, so the sequenced TCRB transcripts were expressed ones. Deep immunoSEQ sequencing was performed on naive, central memory and regulatory T cell samples, with an average of about 4 million total reads per sample. Sorted cells were lysed in RLT buffer, and RNA was extracted using DNase-treated RNeasy Micro or Mini kits according to cell number. To prevent cross-contamination, every cell subset was processed on its own, while patient and healthy donor samples were processed together. TCRB sequences were amplified from cDNA with the immunoSEQ multiplex PCR, producing 87-bp fragments spanning the CDR3 region. Sequencing of the amplicons was done on the Illumina HiSeq platform. As for how the authors treated the data: PCR bias was corrected computationally using synthetic template baselines, and reads within Hamming distance 2 were collapsed, with unmergeable singletons discarded. Reads were aligned to IMGT to assign V, D and J genes, CDR3 length, and insertions or deletions at six rearrangement sites. Clonotype counts were normalized to sorted cell number within each subset before computing true diversity and Gini coefficients with the tcR R package. Repertoire sharing was quantified using the overlap coefficient calculated on TCRB nucleotide sequences. Out-of-frame TCRB sequences from naive cells were analyzed to stand in for the pre-selection repertoire. The source is immuneACCESS, and TCRdb retained only in-frame sequences with V and J called. Part of the clones is not carried over; for the studies checked, unresolved V genes explain less than half of this, and the remainder is unexplained. The V and J calls and clone size are taken from that table; D and trimming were inferred from the DNA. The sample data list about 650,000 clones, and roughly 12% of these were observed just once. More than 0.1% of the sample is taken by the ten largest.

The sequenced sample consisted of naive CD4+ T cells from blood. Interpreted using the paper, the cell subset or site label stands for: true naive CD4+ T cells. The TCR was taken from a man aged 25-40 years with type 1 diabetes.

The nucleotide sequence is TGTGCCAGTAGCGACAGGGGGGGAGATGAAAAACTGTTTTTT. This sequence encodes CASSDRGGDEKLFF. The V gene is TRBV19 and the J gene is TRBJ1-4; TRBD1 fits 9 bases in the junction. V and J are trimmed by 6 bases and 6 bases, and the gene matches miss 5 bases of the junction. Inclusive of the bounding cysteine and phenylalanine, the CDR3 is 14 residues long. Solely the CDR3 DNA is kept, with 42 bases framed from the first base. The germline V gene (reference sequence) yields LNHDA for CDR1 and SQIVND for CDR2.